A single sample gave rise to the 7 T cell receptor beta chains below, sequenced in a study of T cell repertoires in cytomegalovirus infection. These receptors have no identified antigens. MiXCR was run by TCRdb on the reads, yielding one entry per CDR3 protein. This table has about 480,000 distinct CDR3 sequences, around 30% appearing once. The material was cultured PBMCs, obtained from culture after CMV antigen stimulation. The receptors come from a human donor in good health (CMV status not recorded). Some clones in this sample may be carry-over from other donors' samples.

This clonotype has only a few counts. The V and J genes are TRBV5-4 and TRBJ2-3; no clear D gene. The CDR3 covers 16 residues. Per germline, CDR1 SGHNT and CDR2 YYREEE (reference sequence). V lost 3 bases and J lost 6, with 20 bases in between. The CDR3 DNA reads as TGTGCCAGCAGCTCGCATTCCATAACAAGGCCCGATACGCAGTATTTT. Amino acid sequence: CASSSHSITRPDTQYF.

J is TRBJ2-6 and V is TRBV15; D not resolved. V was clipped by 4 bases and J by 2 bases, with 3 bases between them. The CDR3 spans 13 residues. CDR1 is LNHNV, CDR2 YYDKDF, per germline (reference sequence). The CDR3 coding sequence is TGTGCCACCAGCACCACTGGGGCCAACGTCCTGACTTTC. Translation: CATSTTGANVLTF.

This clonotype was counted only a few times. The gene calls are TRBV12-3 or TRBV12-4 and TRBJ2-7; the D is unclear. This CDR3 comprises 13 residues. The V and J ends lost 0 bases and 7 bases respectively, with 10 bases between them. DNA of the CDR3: TGTGCCAGCAGTTTAGCGGGCATTAGGGAGCAGTACTTC. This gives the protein CASSLAGIREQYF.

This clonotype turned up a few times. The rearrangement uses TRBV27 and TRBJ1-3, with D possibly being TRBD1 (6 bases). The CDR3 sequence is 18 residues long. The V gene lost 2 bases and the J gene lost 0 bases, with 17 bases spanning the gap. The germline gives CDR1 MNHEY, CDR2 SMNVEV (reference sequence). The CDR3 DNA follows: TGTGCCAGCAGTTTAAGGTTCGGCCAGGGGATCTCTGGAAACACCATATATTTT. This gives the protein CASSLRFGQGISGNTIYF.

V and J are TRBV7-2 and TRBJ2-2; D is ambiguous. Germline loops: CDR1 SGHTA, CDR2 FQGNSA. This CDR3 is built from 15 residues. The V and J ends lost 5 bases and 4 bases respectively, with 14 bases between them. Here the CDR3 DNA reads TGTGCCAGCAGCCCGGTTTCGGTCGGCACCGGGGAGCTGTTTTTT. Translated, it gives CASSPVSVGTGELFF.

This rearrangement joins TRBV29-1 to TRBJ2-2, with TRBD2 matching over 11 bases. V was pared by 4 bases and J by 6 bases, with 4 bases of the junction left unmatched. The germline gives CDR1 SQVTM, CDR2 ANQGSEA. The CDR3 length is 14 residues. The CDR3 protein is CSVGLAGGAGELFF. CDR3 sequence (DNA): TGCAGCGTTGGGCTAGCGGGAGGTGCCGGGGAGCTGTTTTTT.

In nucleotides, the CDR3 is TGTGCCAGCAGCGGGCGGGAGGGGATCTCGTACTTC. Amino acid sequence: CASSGREGISYF. The chain employs TRBV7-2 and TRBJ2-5, with TRBD2 identical over 9 bases. This CDR3 region has 12 residues. J was trimmed by 13 bases and V by 5 bases; bases with no gene match: 8. Germline V gene lookup returns CDR1 SGHTA and CDR2 FQGNSA. The whole variable domain, remainder taken from reference TRBV7-2 and TRBJ2-5, is GAGVSQSPSNKVTEKGKDVELRCDPISGHTALYWYRQSLGQGLEFLIYFQGNSAPDKSGLPSDRFSAERTGGSVSTLTIQRTQQEDSAVYLCASSGREGISYFGPGTRLLVL.